What follows are 22 T cell receptor beta chains derived from one specimen sequenced in a study of shared clonotypes between healthy human individuals. Profiled with immunoSEQ multiplex PCR; TCRdb holds only in-frame clones, not every one. Seen here are more than 900,000 clones, about four fifths observed once, and the top ten hold under 0.8%. The sample was memory CD4+ T cells from PBMCs. This sample's subset: CD45RA-negative fraction. The receptors were sampled from a young man in good health. Some clones in this sample may be carry-over from other donors' samples.

J is TRBJ2-1 and V is TRBV27; 12 bases match TRBD2. The germline gives CDR1 MNHEY, CDR2 SMNVEV (reference sequence). CDR3 length: 15 amino acids. Trimming took 5 bases from V and 9 from J; bases not matched to a gene: 8. The CDR3 protein is CASSIPSGRASEQFF. For the CDR3, the DNA is TGTGCCAGCAGTATCCCTAGCGGGAGGGCCAGTGAGCAGTTCTTC.

The genes are TRBV19 and TRBJ1-2, with D hard to call. Germline V CDR1 and CDR2: LNHDA, SQIVND (reference sequence). The CDR3 sequence is 14 residues long. Between the trimmed V and J ends, which lost 5 bases and 3 bases, there was a span of 13 bases. The CDR3 DNA follows: TGTGCCAGTAGTTGGGAACCAAGGGACTATGGCTACACCTTC. Translated, it gives CASSWEPRDYGYTF.

This clone came up once. The chain is built from TRBV7-9 and TRBJ1-4; maybe TRBD1 (5 bases). The V gene lost 5 bases and the J gene lost 7 bases, with 14 bases spanning the gap. The CDR3 sequence is 14 residues long. Germline V gene sequence: CDR1 SEHNR, CDR2 FQNEAQ (reference sequence). The CDR3 DNA reads as TGTGCCAGCAGCCCTGCGGGGGTGGGTGAAAAACTGTTTTTT. It encodes CASSPAGVGEKLFF.

The V and J genes are TRBV28 and TRBJ1-1; possibly TRBD1 for D (6 bases). V was shortened by 7 bases and J by 0 bases, with 21 bases between the two germline ends. The germline gives CDR1 MDHEN, CDR2 SYDVKM. CDR3 size: 17 residues. The CDR3 region is CASTLTHGGQMNTEAFF. CDR3 DNA sequence: TGTGCCAGCACTCTCACTCATGGAGGACAGATGAACACTGAAGCTTTCTTT.

This chain uses TRBV5-1 with TRBJ2-5; 9 bases agree with TRBD1. Germline trimming cut 4 bases from V and 3 bases from J; bases unmatched to any gene: 7. The germline V gene has CDR1 SGHRS and CDR2 YFSETQ. CDR3 length equals 15 residues. CDR3 DNA sequence: TGCGCCAGCAGCACCGGACAGGGGCAAAAAGAGACCCAGTACTTC. Protein: CASSTGQGQKETQYF.

CDR3 bases: TGTGCCAGCAGCCCCATGGGATGGAACACTGAAGCTTTCTTT. Protein product: CASSPMGWNTEAFF. V and J are TRBV28 and TRBJ1-1; D unclear. There are 14 residues in the CDR3. The ends were cut back, 6 bases at V and 1 base at J, with 12 bases in the middle. Germline assignment: CDR1 MDHEN and CDR2 SYDVKM.

V usage is TRBV29-1 and J usage is TRBJ2-7; 7 bases line up with TRBD2. CDR3 size: 12 residues. Germline loops: CDR1 SQVTM, CDR2 ANQGSEA. Trimming cost V 7 bases and J 5 bases; bases outside gene matches: 8. For the CDR3, the DNA is TGCAGCGGACGATCCGGGACTAACGAGCAGTACTTC. Its protein product is CSGRSGTNEQYF.

The chain uses TRBV2 and TRBJ2-5, with D unresolved. V lost 4 bases and J lost 2, with 11 bases in between. The length of the CDR3 is 14 residues. CDR1 and CDR2 (germline): SNHLY, FYNNEI. For the CDR3, the DNA is TGTGCCAGCAGTGGTGAGATATGGCAAGAGACCCAGTACTTC. It specifies CASSGEIWQETQYF.

In the case of this clone: Distinct nucleotide sequences in the sample also encode this CDR3. The J gene is TRBJ2-2, the V gene TRBV11-3; D tentatively fits TRBD1 or TRBD2 (5 bases each). Germline CDR1 is SGHNT and CDR2 is YENEEA. V dropped 5 bases and J dropped 2 bases, with 9 bases sitting between them. The CDR3 totals 14 residues. The CDR3 sequence: CASSLGTNTGELFF. CDR3 DNA: TGTGCCAGCAGCCTCGGGACCAACACCGGGGAGCTGTTTTTT.

V and J are TRBV11-2 and TRBJ2-3, with D perhaps TRBD1 (5 bases). Per germline, CDR1 SGHAT and CDR2 FQNNGV. The CDR3 sequence is 16 residues long. V was trimmed by 5 bases and J by 0 bases, leaving 15 bases between them. CDR3 residues: CASSGWGQTSTDTQYF. The CDR3 nucleotides are TGTGCCAGCAGCGGTTGGGGCCAGACTAGCACAGATACGCAGTATTTT.

V usage is TRBV5-4 and J usage is TRBJ2-2; D not certain. This CDR3 spans 13 amino acids. The germline V and J ends were trimmed by 3 bases and 6 bases, with 9 bases remaining between them. Germline V gives CDR1 SGHNT, CDR2 YYREEE (reference sequence). CDR3 in DNA: TGTGCCAGCAGCTCCCGTGACCCCGGGGAGCTGTTTTTT. Amino acids: CASSSRDPGELFF. Combining the CDR3 with reference TRBV5-4 and TRBJ2-2 gives the whole variable domain ETGVTQSPTHLIKTRGQQVTLRCSSQSGHNTVSWYQQALGQGPQFIFQYYREEENGRGNFPPRFSGLQFPNYSSELNVNALELDDSALYLCASSSRDPGELFFGEGSRLTVL.

The V gene is TRBV11-2, the J gene TRBJ2-7, with no clear D. Germline CDR1 reads SGHAT; CDR2 reads FQNNGV. The CDR3 extends over 12 amino acids. The ends were cut back, 1 base at V and 2 bases at J, with 3 bases in the middle. Here the CDR3 reads CASSLAPYEQYF. CDR3 nucleotide sequence: TGTGCCAGCAGCTTAGCTCCCTACGAGCAGTACTTC. Complete variable domain (other parts from reference TRBV11-2 and TRBJ2-7): EAGVAQSPRYKIIEKRQSVAFWCNPISGHATLYWYQQILGQGPKLLIQFQNNGVVDDSQLPKDRFSAERLKGVDSTLKIQPAKLEDSAVYLCASSLAPYEQYFGPGTRLTVT.

The chain employs TRBV6-5 and TRBJ2-2; D perhaps matches TRBD1 (5 bases). Trimming took 6 bases from V and 4 from J, leaving 15 bases between them. This CDR3 has 15 residues. The germline CDR1 and CDR2 sequences are MNHEY and SVGAGI. The CDR3 DNA is TGTGCCAGCAGCTCCAGGGTGACGAGCACCGGGGAGCTGTTTTTT. This translates into CASSSRVTSTGELFF.

V and J are TRBV20-1 and TRBJ1-3, with D hard to call. CDR3 size: 11 residues. The germline CDR1 and CDR2 sequences are DFQATT and SNEGSKA (reference sequence). Trimming left V 5 bases short and J 2 bases short, with 4 bases between. CDR3 in DNA: TGCAGTGCTGTGACTGGAAACACCATATATTTT. Its translation: CSAVTGNTIYF.

V is TRBV5-1 and J is TRBJ2-3; 7 bases agree with TRBD1. Germline V gene data show CDR1 as SGHRS and CDR2 as YFSETQ. The CDR3 loop spans 15 amino acids. With V trimmed by 7 bases and J by 10 bases, 18 bases remained unmatched. As DNA, the CDR3 is TGCGCCAGCTGCAGGGGGATCCCGGGTGTGTTGTCGCAGTATTTT. Translation: CASCRGIPGVLSQYF.

This clone was found many times. The gene calls are TRBV6-5 and TRBJ1-4; D might be TRBD1 (5 bases). Germline V gene data show CDR1 as MNHEY and CDR2 as SVGAGI. The CDR3 loop spans 14 amino acids. V shed 6 bases and J shed 8 bases, with 16 bases lying between them. The CDR3: CASSPVGVEEKLFF. The DNA of the CDR3 is TGTGCCAGCAGCCCCGTGGGGGTGGAGGAAAAACTGTTTTTT.

V is TRBV7-6 and J is TRBJ2-5; TRBD2 aligns across 9 bases. Unmatched junction bases numbered 7, after V lost 0 bases and J lost 2 bases. CDR1 and CDR2 (germline): SGHVS, FNYEAQ. The CDR3 sequence is 17 residues long. The CDR3 DNA follows: TGTGCCAGCAGCTTAGCGAGGAGCGGGAGGTATCAAGAGACCCAGTACTTC. This translates into CASSLARSGRYQETQYF. The full variable domain, its missing parts supplied by reference TRBV7-6 and TRBJ2-5, is GAGVSQSPRYKVTKRGQDVALRCDPISGHVSLYWYRQALGQGPEFLTYFNYEAQQDKSGLPNDRFSAERPEGSISTLTIQRTEQRDSAMYRCASSLARSGRYQETQYFGPGTRLLVL.

This rearrangement joins TRBV7-2 to TRBJ2-7; D call uncertain. Germline-derived CDR1 and CDR2 are SGHTA and FQGNSA. Trimming took 5 bases from V and 0 from J, leaving 17 bases between them. The CDR3 contains 16 residues. The CDR3 region has the DNA TGTGCCAGCAGCCCTAGGTCGCCTCGGAGCTCCTACGAGCAGTACTTC. Translation: CASSPRSPRSSYEQYF.

V is TRBV7-9 and J is TRBJ2-2; 8 bases map to TRBD1. V shed 3 bases and J 4 bases; nucleotides not matched to a gene: 7. Germline V gene data show CDR1 as SEHNR and CDR2 as FQNEAQ (reference sequence). CDR3 length: 16 amino acids. The DNA for the CDR3 is TGTGCCAGCAGCTTTGACAGGGGATTCGGCACCGGGGAGCTGTTTTTT. This codes for CASSFDRGFGTGELFF.

In this sample, this clone turned up many times. V is TRBV4-3 and J is TRBJ1-2; tentatively, D is TRBD1 (5 bases). In germline, CDR1 is LGHNA, CDR2 YSLEER. The ends were cut back, 1 base at V and 8 bases at J, with 17 bases in the middle. The CDR3 spans 15 residues. The CDR3 sequence is CASSQGDSGKRGYTF. CDR3 nucleotides: TGCGCCAGCAGCCAAGGTGACAGCGGAAAGAGGGGCTACACCTTC.

This chain connects TRBV5-6 to TRBJ1-5, with TRBD1 as a possible D gene (5 bases). This CDR3 region has 17 residues. V was clipped by 1 base and J by 3 bases, with 17 bases between them. The germline V gene encodes CDR1 SGHDT and CDR2 YYEEEE. The CDR3 region is CASSLFSSQGSNQPQHF. The CDR3 nucleotides read TGTGCCAGCAGCTTGTTTTCGAGTCAGGGATCCAATCAGCCCCAGCATTTT.

This clone was counted ten times or more. The chain couples TRBV2 to TRBJ2-2, with 8 bases that match TRBD1. V gave up 9 bases and J gave up 5 bases; unmatched junction bases: 5. The length of the CDR3 is 13 residues. Germline V gene lookup returns CDR1 SNHLY and CDR2 FYNNEI. CDR3 DNA: TGTGCCAGAGACAGGGGAGGAACCGGGGAGCTGTTTTTT. Its protein product is CARDRGGTGELFF.